This T cell receptor beta chain is drawn from a study of molecular identifiers for immune sequencing clone quantification. V lost 1 base and J lost 0, with 12 bases in between. Germline V gene sequence: CDR1 SGHAT, CDR2 FQNNGV. The CDR3 is 17 amino acids. TCRdb reprocessed the PCR reads with MiXCR, giving one entry per CDR3 protein. The profile shows some 320,000 distinct CDR3 sequences, about 20% of them singletons. This clonotype turned up a few times. Material: naive CD8+ T cells from blood, with Jurkat cell RNA spiked in. The subset here: FACS-sorted CD8+CD4-CCR7+CD45RA+ naive T cells. This rearrangement joins TRBV11-2 to TRBJ2-2, with D hard to call. This receptor was taken from a human donor in good health. Some libraries in this study had Jurkat cell RNA spiked in. The CDR3 bases are TGTGCCAGCAGCTTAGGATTGCCGACAACGAACACCGGGGAGCTGTTTTTT. This codes for CASSLGLPTTNTGELFF.